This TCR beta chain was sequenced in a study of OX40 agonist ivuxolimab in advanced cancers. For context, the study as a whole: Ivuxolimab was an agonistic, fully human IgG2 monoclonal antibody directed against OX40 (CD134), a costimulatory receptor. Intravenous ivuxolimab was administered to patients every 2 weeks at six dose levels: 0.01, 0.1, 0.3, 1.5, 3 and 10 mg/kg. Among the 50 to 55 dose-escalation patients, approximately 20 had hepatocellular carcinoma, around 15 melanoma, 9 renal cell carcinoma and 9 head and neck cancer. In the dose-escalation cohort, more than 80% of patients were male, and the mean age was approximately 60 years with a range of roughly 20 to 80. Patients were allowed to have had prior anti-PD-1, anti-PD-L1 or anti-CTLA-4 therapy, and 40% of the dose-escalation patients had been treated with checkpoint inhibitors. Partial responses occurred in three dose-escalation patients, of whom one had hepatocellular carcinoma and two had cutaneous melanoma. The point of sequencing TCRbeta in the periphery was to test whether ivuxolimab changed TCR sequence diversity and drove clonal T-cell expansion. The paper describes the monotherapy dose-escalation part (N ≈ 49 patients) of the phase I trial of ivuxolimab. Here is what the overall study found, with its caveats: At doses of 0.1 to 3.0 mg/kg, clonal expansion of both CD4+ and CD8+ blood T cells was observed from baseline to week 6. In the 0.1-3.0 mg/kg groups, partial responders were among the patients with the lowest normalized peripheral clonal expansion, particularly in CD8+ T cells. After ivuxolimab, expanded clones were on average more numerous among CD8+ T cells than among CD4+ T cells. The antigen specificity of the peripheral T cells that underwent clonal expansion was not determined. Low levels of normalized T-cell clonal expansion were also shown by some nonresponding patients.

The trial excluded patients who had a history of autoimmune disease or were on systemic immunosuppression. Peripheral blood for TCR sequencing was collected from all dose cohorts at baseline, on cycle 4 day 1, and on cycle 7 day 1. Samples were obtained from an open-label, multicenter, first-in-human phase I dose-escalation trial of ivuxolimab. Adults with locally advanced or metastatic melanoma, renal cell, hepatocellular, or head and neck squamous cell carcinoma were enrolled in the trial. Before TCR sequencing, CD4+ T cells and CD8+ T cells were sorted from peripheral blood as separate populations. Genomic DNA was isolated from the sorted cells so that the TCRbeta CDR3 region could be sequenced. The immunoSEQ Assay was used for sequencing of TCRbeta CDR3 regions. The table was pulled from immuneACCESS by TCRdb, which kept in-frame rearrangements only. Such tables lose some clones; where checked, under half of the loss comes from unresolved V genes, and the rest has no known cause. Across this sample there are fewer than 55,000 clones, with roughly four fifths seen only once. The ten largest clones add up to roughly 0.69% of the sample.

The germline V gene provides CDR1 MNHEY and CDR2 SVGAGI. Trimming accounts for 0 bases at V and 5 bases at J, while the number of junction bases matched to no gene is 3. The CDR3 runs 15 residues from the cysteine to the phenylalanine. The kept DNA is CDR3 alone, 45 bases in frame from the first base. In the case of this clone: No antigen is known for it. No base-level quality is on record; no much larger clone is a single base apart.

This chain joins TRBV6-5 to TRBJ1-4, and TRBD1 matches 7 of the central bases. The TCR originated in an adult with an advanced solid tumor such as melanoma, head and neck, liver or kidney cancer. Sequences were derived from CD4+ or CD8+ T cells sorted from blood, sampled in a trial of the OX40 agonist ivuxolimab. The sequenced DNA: TGTGCCAGCAGTTACTCGGGGACAGCGAATGAAAAACTGTTTTTT. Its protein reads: CASSYSGTANEKLFF.